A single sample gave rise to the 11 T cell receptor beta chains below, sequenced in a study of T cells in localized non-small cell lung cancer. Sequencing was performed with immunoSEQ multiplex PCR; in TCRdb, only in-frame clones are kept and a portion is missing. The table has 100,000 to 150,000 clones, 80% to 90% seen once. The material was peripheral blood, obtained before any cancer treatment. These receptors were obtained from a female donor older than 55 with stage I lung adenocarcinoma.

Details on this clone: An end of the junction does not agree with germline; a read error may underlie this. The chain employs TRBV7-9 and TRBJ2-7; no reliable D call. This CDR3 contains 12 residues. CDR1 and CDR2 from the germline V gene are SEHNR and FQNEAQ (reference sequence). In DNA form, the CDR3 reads TGTGCCAGCAGCAACGGCCCCTACGGGCAGTACTTC. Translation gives CASSNGPYGQYF.

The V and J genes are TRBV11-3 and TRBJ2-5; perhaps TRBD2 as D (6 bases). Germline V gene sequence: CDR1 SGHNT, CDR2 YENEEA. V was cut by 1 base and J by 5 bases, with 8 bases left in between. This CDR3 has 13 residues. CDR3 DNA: TGTGCCAGCAGCTTAGTGGGGGGTGAGACCCAGTACTTC. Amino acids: CASSLVGGETQYF. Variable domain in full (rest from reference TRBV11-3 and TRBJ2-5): EAGVVQSPRYKIIEKKQPVAFWCNPISGHNTLYWYLQNLGQGPELLIRYENEEAVDDSQLPKDRFSAERLKGVDSTLKIQPAELGDSAVYLCASSLVGGETQYFGPGTRLLVL.

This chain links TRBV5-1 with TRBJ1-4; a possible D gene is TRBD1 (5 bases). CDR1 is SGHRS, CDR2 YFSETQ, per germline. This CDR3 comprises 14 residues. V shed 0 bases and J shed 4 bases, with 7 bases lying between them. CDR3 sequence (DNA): TGCGCCAGCAGCTTGGACAGGATTAATGAAAAACTGTTTTTT. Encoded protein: CASSLDRINEKLFF.

In nucleotides, the CDR3 is TGTGCCAGTAGTGCTAGCGGGATCACCGGGGAGCTGTTTTTT. It yields the protein CASSASGITGELFF. The chain uses TRBV19 and TRBJ2-2; 9 bases match TRBD2. The CDR3 covers 14 residues. With V trimmed by 5 bases and J by 4 bases, 2 bases remained unmatched. The germline gives CDR1 LNHDA, CDR2 SQIVND (reference sequence).

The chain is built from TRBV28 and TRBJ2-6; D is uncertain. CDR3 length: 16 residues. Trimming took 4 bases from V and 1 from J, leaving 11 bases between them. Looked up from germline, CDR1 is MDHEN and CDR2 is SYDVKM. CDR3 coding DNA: TGTGCCAGCAGTTCCGCCTTAGGGTCTGGGGCCAACGTCCTGACTTTC. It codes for CASSSALGSGANVLTF.

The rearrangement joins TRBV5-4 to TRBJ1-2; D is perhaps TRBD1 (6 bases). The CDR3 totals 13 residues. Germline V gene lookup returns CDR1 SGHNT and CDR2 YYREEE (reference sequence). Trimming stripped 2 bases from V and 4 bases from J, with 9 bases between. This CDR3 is CASSLGGGYGYTF. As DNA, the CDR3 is TGTGCCAGCAGCTTAGGGGGTGGCTATGGCTACACCTTC.

The CDR3 DNA is TGTGCCAGTTCTCCCGATGGCTATGGCTACACCTTC. Translated: CASSPDGYGYTF. This chain links TRBV2 with TRBJ1-2; D is unclear. This CDR3 comprises 12 residues. From germline, CDR1 is SNHLY and CDR2 FYNNEI. Trimming took 9 bases from V and 4 from J, leaving 12 bases between them.

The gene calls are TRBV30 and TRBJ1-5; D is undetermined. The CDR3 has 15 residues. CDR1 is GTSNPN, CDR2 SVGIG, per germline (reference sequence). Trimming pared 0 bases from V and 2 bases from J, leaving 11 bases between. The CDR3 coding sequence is TGTGCCTGGAGTGTGGGAGGGCACGGCAATCAGCCCCAGCATTTT. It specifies CAWSVGGHGNQPQHF.

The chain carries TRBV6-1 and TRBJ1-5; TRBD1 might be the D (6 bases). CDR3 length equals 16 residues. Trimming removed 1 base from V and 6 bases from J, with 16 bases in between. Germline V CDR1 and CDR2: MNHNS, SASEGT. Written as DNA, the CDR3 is TGTGCCAGCAGTGAAGGGGCGGGGGCGCCCAGTCAGCCCCAGCATTTT. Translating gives CASSEGAGAPSQPQHF.

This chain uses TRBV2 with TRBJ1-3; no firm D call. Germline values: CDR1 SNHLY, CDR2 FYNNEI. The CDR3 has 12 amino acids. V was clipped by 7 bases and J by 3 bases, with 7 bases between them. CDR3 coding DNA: TGTGCCAGCAACATTCATGGAAACACCATATATTTT. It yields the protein CASNIHGNTIYF.

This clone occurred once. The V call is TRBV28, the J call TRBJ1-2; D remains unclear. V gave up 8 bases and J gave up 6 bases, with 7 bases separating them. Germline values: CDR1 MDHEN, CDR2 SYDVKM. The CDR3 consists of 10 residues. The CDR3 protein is CASSSDGYTF. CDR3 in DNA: TGTGCCAGCTCCTCGGATGGCTACACCTTC.